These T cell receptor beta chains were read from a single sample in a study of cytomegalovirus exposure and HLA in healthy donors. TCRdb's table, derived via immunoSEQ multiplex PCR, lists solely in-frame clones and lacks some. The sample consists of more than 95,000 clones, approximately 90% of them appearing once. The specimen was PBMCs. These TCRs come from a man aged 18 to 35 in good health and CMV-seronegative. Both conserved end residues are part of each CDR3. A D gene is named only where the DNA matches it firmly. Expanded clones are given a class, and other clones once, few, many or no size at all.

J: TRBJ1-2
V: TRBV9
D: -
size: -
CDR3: CASSPPGNRGYTF
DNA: TGTGCCAGCAGCCCCCCAGGGAATCGGGGCTACACCTTC

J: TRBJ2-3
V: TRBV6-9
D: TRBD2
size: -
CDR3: CASSPRTSGYTDTQYF
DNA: TGTGCCAGCAGTCCCCGGACTAGCGGTTACACAGATACGCAGTATTTT

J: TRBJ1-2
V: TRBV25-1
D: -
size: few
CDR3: CASSERNYGYTF
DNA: TGTGCCAGCAGTGAGAGGAACTATGGCTACACCTTC

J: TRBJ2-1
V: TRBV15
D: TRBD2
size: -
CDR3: CATSRGGASGGLGLTYNEQFF
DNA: TGTGCCACCAGCCGAGGAGGGGCTAGCGGGGGGTTGGGGCTAACCTACAATGAGCAGTTCTTC

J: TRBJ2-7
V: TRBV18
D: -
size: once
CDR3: CASSPPTVDYEQYF
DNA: TGTGCCAGCTCACCACCGACAGTAGACTACGAGCAGTACTTC

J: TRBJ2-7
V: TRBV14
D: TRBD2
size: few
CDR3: CASSQDRLAGVVYEQYF
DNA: TGTGCCAGCAGCCAAGATCGTCTAGCGGGAGTGGTATACGAGCAGTACTTC

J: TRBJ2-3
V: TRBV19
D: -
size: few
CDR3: CASSFNRETLDDTQYF
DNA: TGTGCCAGTAGCTTCAACAGGGAGACTCTTGATGATACGCAGTATTTT

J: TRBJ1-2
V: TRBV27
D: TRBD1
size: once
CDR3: CASSFLGQNYGYTF
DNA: TGTGCCAGCAGTTTTTTGGGACAGAACTATGGCTACACCTTC

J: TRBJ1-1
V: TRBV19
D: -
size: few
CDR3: CASNSGGAILNTEAFF
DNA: TGTGCCAGCAATAGCGGGGGGGCCATATTGAACACTGAAGCTTTCTTT

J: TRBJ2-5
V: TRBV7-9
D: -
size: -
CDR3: CASSLARETTPKTQYF
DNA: TGTGCCAGCAGCTTAGCGAGGGAGACCACCCCGAAGACCCAGTACTTC

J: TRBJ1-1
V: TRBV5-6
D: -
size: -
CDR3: CASSLVLGDLMNTEAFF
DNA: TGTGCCAGCAGCTTGGTGCTAGGGGACTTGATGAACACTGAAGCTTTCTTT

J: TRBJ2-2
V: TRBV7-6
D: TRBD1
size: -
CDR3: CASSLGDRRTGELFF
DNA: TGTGCCAGCAGCTTAGGGGACAGGCGAACCGGGGAGCTGTTTTTT

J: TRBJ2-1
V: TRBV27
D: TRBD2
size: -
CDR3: CASSPYRSNSGGEQFF
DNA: TGTGCCAGCAGTCCTTACAGATCCAATAGCGGGGGAGAGCAGTTCTTC

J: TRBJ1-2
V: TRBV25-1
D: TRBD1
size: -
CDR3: CASRKGTDYGYTF
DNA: TGTGCCAGCAGGAAAGGGACAGATTACGGCTACACCTTC

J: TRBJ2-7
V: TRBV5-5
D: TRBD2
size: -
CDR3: CASSSTSGEQYF
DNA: TGTGCCAGCAGCTCAACTAGCGGTGAGCAGTACTTC